These 15 T cell receptor beta chains share one sample of origin, sequenced in a study of blood T cell repertoires in COVID-19. The repertoire was sequenced with immunoSEQ multiplex PCR; TCRdb's copy has only in-frame clones and lacks some. The table shows about 200,000 clones, with approximately 89% occurring only once. Sequenced input: peripheral blood. The receptors stem from a woman aged 40 to 49 with acute or convalescent COVID-19.

This chain connects TRBV6-5 to TRBJ2-7; tentative D call: TRBD1 (5 bases). The CDR3 length is 14 residues. V shed 6 bases and J shed 2 bases, with 14 bases lying between them. CDR1 and CDR2 (germline): MNHEY, SVGAGI. The DNA of the CDR3 is TGTGCCAGCAGCGTTTTAAGGGGAACCTACGAGCAGTACGTC. The encoded protein is CASSVLRGTYEQYV.

V usage is TRBV9 and J usage is TRBJ2-3, with 12 bases lining up with TRBD2. Germline assignment: CDR1 SGDLS and CDR2 YYNGEE. V dropped 1 base and J dropped 1; count of bases not matched to a gene: 7. The CDR3 contains 18 residues. This chain's CDR3 is CASSVRSRLAGGTDTQYF. The CDR3 DNA is TGTGCCAGCAGCGTACGTTCCCGACTAGCGGGGGGCACAGATACGCAGTATTTT.

This chain links TRBV5-1 with TRBJ1-2; D may be TRBD1 (6 bases). CDR1 and CDR2 (germline): SGHRS, YFSETQ. The CDR3 has 14 amino acids. The ends were cut back, 0 bases at V and 5 bases at J, with 11 bases in the middle. Here the CDR3 DNA reads TGCGCCAGCAGCTTGGAAAACACAGGGTATGGCTACACCTTC. Translating it yields CASSLENTGYGYTF. Using reference TRBV5-1 and TRBJ1-2 for the parts outside the CDR3, the full variable domain is KAGVTQTPRYLIKTRGQQVTLSCSPISGHRSVSWYQQTPGQGLQFLFEYFSETQRNKGNFPGRFSGRQFSNSRSEMNVSTLELGDSALYLCASSLENTGYGYTFGSGTRLTVV.

As for this clone: Since a much larger clone is just one base distant, this may be a read error. The CDR3 reads CASSQGTNTEAFF. The CDR3 DNA follows: TGTGCCAGCAGCCAGGGGACTAACACTGAAGCTTTCTTT. The rearrangement joins TRBV3-1 (or the pseudogene TRBV3-2) to TRBJ1-1; the D gene is possibly TRBD1 (5 bases). There are 13 residues in the CDR3. Germline CDR1 reads LGHDT; CDR2 reads YNNKEL (reference sequence). The V and J ends lost 3 bases and 2 bases respectively, with 7 bases between them.

This clone was detected only once. The J gene is TRBJ1-5, the V gene TRBV19, with a possible D match to TRBD1 (5 bases). Deletions cut 3 bases from V and 0 bases from J, with 12 bases between. Per the germline V gene, CDR1 is LNHDA and CDR2 is SQIVND (reference sequence). The CDR3 runs to 16 residues. The CDR3 DNA reads TGTGCCAGTAGTATTCCCGGGGACTATAGCAATCAGCCCCAGCATTTT. Translated, it gives CASSIPGDYSNQPQHF.

The gene calls are TRBV7-2 and TRBJ1-1; D remains ambiguous. CDR3 length: 12 amino acids. Germline loops: CDR1 SGHTA, CDR2 FQGNSA. Trimming cost V 5 bases and J 8 bases, with 12 bases left between them. This CDR3 is CASSRTLVEAFF. CDR3 bases: TGTGCCAGCAGCCGAACCCTAGTGGAAGCTTTCTTT.

This clone was recorded a few times. V and J are TRBV20-1 and TRBJ1-3; no clear D gene. With 7 bases removed from V and 6 bases from J, the gap between germline ends came to 10 bases. Germline CDR1 DFQATT, CDR2 SNEGSKA (reference sequence). This CDR3 is built from 11 residues. CDR3 in DNA: TGCAGTGTGGGCCTTGCAAACACCATATATTTT. As protein: CSVGLANTIYF.

V gene TRBV27 combines with J gene TRBJ1-1, with 12 positions matching TRBD1. The V segment lost 6 bases and the J segment 4 bases; nucleotides outside the gene matches: 21. Germline CDR1 reads MNHEY; CDR2 reads SMNVEV (reference sequence). The CDR3 is 20 residues long. The chain's CDR3 is CASSSTGTGGRLHYSTEAFF. Here the CDR3 DNA reads TGTGCCAGCAGCTCCACCGGGACAGGGGGCCGACTCCATTACAGCACTGAAGCTTTCTTT.

The chain combines TRBV10-3 with TRBJ2-1; TRBD2 agrees at 8 bases. This CDR3 has 17 amino acids. V gave up 10 bases and J gave up 9 bases; unmatched junction bases: 23. The germline V gene encodes CDR1 ENHRY and CDR2 SYGVKD. The DNA of the CDR3 is TGTGCCACTTCTCCAGGCCTTAGGCGGGGGGTAACGGGTGAGCAGTTCTTC. This gives the protein CATSPGLRRGVTGEQFF.

The chain couples TRBV10-1 to TRBJ2-1; TRBD1 is a possible D gene (6 bases). The CDR3 contains 12 residues. Deletions cut 3 bases from V and 12 bases from J, with 12 bases between. Germline CDR1 and CDR2: WNHNN and SYGVQD (reference sequence). The CDR3 bases are TGCGCCAGCAGTGACAGGGGTGGAAGGCAGTTCTTC. Amino acid sequence: CASSDRGGRQFF.

V and J are TRBV6-6 and TRBJ1-5; TRBD1 matches 7 bases. The length of the CDR3 is 13 residues. Germline loops: CDR1 MNHNY, CDR2 SVGAGI (reference sequence). V lost 5 bases, J lost 6 bases, and 4 bases stayed unmatched. The CDR3 DNA reads TGTGCCAGCAGTCGACAGGGAACTCAGCCCCAGCATTTT. Its translation: CASSRQGTQPQHF.

This clone was seen once. The chain employs TRBV9 and TRBJ1-6; TRBD1 might be the D (5 bases). Trimming took off 1 base at V and 10 bases at J, with 15 bases between the two ends. Germline lookup yields CDR1 SGDLS and CDR2 YYNGEE. This CDR3 has 15 residues. The CDR3 here is CASSVLRQGKSPLHF. The CDR3 region has the DNA TGTGCCAGCAGCGTATTACGGCAGGGAAAATCACCCCTCCACTTT.

The genes are TRBV9 and TRBJ1-2, with D possibly matching TRBD1 (6 bases). The CDR3 is made up of 14 amino acids. Trimming cost V 3 bases and J 4 bases, with 13 bases left between them. Germline values: CDR1 SGDLS, CDR2 YYNGEE. The CDR3 nucleotides are TGTGCCAGCAGCGCCGGACAGCCCTCCTATGGCTACACCTTC. This encodes CASSAGQPSYGYTF.

This sequence joins TRBV12-5 and TRBJ1-5, with 7 bases that match TRBD1. The trim removed 3 bases at V and 3 bases at J, leaving 5 bases unmatched. The germline V gene encodes CDR1 LGHNT and CDR2 FRNRAP. CDR3 length: 15 amino acids. CDR3: CASGFLTGANQPQHF. The CDR3 DNA is TGTGCTAGTGGTTTCTTAACAGGGGCCAATCAGCCCCAGCATTTT.

The chain joins TRBV9 to TRBJ2-5, with D maybe TRBD2 (7 bases). Per the germline V gene, CDR1 is SGDLS and CDR2 is YYNGEE. V was shortened by 1 base and J by 5 bases, with 15 bases between the two germline ends. This CDR3 has 15 amino acids. CDR3 sequence (DNA): TGTGCCAGCAGCGTATACCCGGGGGGCGGCGAGACCCAGTACTTC. Encoded protein: CASSVYPGGGETQYF.